These T cell receptor beta chains were read from a single sample in a study of cytomegalovirus exposure and HLA in healthy donors. Repertoires were generated with immunoSEQ multiplex PCR, while TCRdb's copy carries only in-frame clones and drops some. This sample has about 140,000 clones, with 79% found just once. The sequencing sample was made of PBMCs. These receptors were taken from a male donor in good health and CMV-seronegative. CDR3s include the opening cysteine and the closing phenylalanine or tryptophan. D genes are given only for firm matches. Size values are once, few and many counts, or a class for expanded clones, and some rows have none.

V	size	D	J	CDR3	DNA
TRBV19	few	.	TRBJ2-2	CASSPAGNTGELFF	TGTGCCAGTAGCCCAGCGGGGAACACCGGGGAGCTGTTTTTT
TRBV19	.	TRBD1	TRBJ2-5	CASSIDPPGTGVQQTQYF	TGTGCCAGTAGTATAGACCCTCCCGGGACAGGGGTTCAACAGACCCAGTACTTC
TRBV7-9	.	.	TRBJ1-1	CASSRNVGRGAFF	TGTGCCAGCAGCCGAAATGTAGGGCGGGGGGCTTTCTTT
TRBV7-9	.	TRBD1	TRBJ2-2	CASSLDGLGRGLGTGELFF	TGTGCCAGCAGCTTAGACGGTTTGGGCAGGGGGCTTGGCACCGGGGAGCTGTTTTTT
TRBV18	.	TRBD1	TRBJ2-7	CASSPGTGITYEQYF	TGTGCCAGCTCACCAGGGACAGGGATAACCTACGAGCAGTACTTC
TRBV18	.	.	TRBJ1-4	CASSLAGTSVGKEKLFF	TGTGCCAGCTCACTGGCCGGGACATCAGTTGGGAAGGAAAAACTGTTTTTT
TRBV30	.	.	TRBJ1-6	CAWSAGRVYNSPLHF	TGTGCCTGGAGTGCCGGCCGGGTTTATAATTCACCCCTCCACTTT
TRBV7-9	.	.	TRBJ1-3	CASSPNGNTIYF	TGTGCCAGCAGCCCTAACGGAAACACCATATATTTT
TRBV20-1	.	.	TRBJ1-4	CSARQLEKLFF	TGCAGTGCACGACAGCTGGAAAAACTGTTTTTT
TRBV7-9	.	.	TRBJ2-3	CSSSFGLGGGPSTDTQYF	TGTTCCAGCAGCTTCGGGTTGGGGGGGGGCCCCTCCACAGATACGCAGTATTTT
TRBV6-5	.	.	TRBJ1-3	CASSSHRDIGNTIYF	TGTGCCAGCAGCTCCCACAGGGACATTGGAAACACCATATATTTT
TRBV19	.	.	TRBJ1-1	CASTPLVGYRNTEAFF	TGTGCCAGTACTCCCCTGGTGGGCTACCGGAACACTGAAGCTTTCTTT
TRBV4-1	.	TRBD2	TRBJ2-1	CASSRGTSGGVNEQFF	TGCGCCAGCAGCCGCGGGACTAGCGGGGGGGTCAATGAGCAGTTCTTC
TRBV5-1	.	.	TRBJ1-5	CASRQNSNSNQPQHF	TGCGCCAGCAGGCAAAACAGCAATAGCAATCAGCCCCAGCATTTT
TRBV7-9	.	TRBD1	TRBJ1-1	CASSPGQGSSEAFF	TGTGCCAGCAGCCCCGGACAGGGAAGTTCTGAAGCTTTCTTT